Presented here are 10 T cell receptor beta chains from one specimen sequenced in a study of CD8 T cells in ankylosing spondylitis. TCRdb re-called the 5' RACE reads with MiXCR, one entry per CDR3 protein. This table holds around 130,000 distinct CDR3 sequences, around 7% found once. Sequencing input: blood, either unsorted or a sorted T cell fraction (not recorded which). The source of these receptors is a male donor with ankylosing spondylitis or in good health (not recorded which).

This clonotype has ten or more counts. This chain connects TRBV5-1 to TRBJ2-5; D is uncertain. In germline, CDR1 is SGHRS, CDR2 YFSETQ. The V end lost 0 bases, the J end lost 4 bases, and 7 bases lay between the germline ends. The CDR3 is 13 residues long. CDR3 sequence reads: CASSLDYGETQYF. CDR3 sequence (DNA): TGCGCCAGCAGCTTGGACTACGGAGAGACCCAGTACTTC.

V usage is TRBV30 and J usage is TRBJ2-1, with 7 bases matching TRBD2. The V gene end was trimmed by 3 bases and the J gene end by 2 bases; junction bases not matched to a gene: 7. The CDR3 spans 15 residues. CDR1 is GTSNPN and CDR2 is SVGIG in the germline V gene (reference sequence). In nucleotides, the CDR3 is TGTGCCTGGAGGACGGGCGGGGGACCCTACAATGAGCAGTTCTTC. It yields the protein CAWRTGGGPYNEQFF.

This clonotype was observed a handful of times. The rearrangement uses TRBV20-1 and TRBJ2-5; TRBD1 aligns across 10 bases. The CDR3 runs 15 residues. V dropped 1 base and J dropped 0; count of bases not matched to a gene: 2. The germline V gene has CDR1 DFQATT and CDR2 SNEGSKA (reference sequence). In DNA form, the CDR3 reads TGCAGTGCTAGAGTGGGACAGGGGAACCAAGAGACCCAGTACTTC. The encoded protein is CSARVGQGNQETQYF.

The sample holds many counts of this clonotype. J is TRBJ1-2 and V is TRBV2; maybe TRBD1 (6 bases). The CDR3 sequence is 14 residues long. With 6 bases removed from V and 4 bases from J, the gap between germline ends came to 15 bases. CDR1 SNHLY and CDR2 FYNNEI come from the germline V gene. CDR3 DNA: TGTGCCAGCAGAACTACAGGGCTGGGCTATGGCTACACCTTC. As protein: CASRTTGLGYGYTF.

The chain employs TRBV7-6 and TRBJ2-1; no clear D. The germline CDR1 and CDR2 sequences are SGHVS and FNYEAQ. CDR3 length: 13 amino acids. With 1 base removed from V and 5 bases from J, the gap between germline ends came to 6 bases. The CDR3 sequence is CASSLEADNEQFF. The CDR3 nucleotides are TGTGCCAGCAGCTTAGAGGCCGACAATGAGCAGTTCTTC.

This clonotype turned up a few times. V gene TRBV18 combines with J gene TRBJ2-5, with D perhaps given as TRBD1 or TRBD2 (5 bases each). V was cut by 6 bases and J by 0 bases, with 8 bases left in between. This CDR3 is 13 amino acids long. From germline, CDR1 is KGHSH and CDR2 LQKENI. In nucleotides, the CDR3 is TGTGCCAGCTCCCTGGGACACCAAGAGACCCAGTACTTC. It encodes CASSLGHQETQYF. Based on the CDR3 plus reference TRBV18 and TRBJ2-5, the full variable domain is NAGVMQNPRHLVRRRGQEARLRCSPMKGHSHVYWYRQLPEEGLKFMVYLQKENIIDESGMPKERFSAEFPKEGPSILRIQQVVRGDSAAYFCASSLGHQETQYFGPGTRLLVL.

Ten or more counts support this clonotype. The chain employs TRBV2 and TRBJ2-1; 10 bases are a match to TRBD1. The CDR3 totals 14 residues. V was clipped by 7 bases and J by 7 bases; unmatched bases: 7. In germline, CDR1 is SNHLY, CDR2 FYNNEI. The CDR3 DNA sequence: TGTGCCAGCACCCAGGACAGGGGGGTTAATGAGCAGTTCTTC. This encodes CASTQDRGVNEQFF.

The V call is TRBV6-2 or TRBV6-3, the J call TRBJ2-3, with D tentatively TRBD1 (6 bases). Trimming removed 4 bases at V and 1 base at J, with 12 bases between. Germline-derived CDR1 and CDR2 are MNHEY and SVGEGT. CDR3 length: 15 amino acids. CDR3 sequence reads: CASSSGEGGTDTQYF. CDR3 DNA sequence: TGTGCCAGCAGTTCAGGGGAAGGGGGCACAGATACGCAGTATTTT.

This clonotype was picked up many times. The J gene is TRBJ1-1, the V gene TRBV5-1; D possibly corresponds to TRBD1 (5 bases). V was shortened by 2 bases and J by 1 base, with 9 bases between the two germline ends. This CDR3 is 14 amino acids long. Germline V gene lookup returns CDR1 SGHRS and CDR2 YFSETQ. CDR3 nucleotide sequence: TGCGCCAGCAGCTTTGGGGCGGAGAACACTGAAGCTTTCTTT. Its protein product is CASSFGAENTEAFF.

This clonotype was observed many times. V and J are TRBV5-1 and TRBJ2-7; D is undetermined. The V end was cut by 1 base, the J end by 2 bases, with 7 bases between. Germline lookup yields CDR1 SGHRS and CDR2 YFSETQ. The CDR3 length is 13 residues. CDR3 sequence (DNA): TGCGCCAGCAGCTTGTTGGCTACCTACGAGCAGTACTTC. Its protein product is CASSLLATYEQYF.